A few counts support the clone carrying this TCR beta chain. Antigen: not known. The data were taken from a study of response to subunit inactivated influenza vaccine. Overall study results and limits: Authors suggested each seasonal flu vaccination may recruit only limited numbers of new T cells.

TCRdb re-called the RT-PCR reads through MiXCR, storing one row per CDR3 protein. Found here are 700,000 to 800,000 distinct CDR3 sequences, around 18% of them singletons; the top ten hold approximately 11%. Germline V CDR1 and CDR2: DFQATT, SNEGSKA (reference sequence). The junction had 6 bases not matched to a gene; V was cut back by 2 bases and J by 6 bases. CDR3 length equals 13 residues. The origin of this receptor is a man in his fifties or sixties who received an inactivated influenza vaccine. V and J are TRBV20-1 and TRBJ2-7, with 8 bases fitting TRBD1. The source was PBMCs from blood, collected less than 6 days after vaccination. The CDR3 sequence is CSARPGGTGEQYF. CDR3 in DNA: TGCAGTGCTAGACCTGGAGGGACAGGCGAGCAGTACTTC.